Listed here is a single T cell receptor beta chain. This clonotype was seen a handful of times. Its recognized antigen is unknown. Nothing much larger sits one base from this clone, and base qualities are not available. Graves' hyperthyroidism was defined as stable when no progression to ophthalmopathy occurred over 18 months of follow-up. Hyperthyroidism patients were aged 18 to 65 years and newly diagnosed, with disease duration of less than 2 months. Exclusion was applied to patients with uncontrolled infections, other autoimmune diseases, pregnancy or lactation. Diagnoses were established on the basis of clinical symptoms, serum thyroxine and TRAb, thyroid ultrasound, and orbital computed tomography. PBMCs were isolated from 7.5 to 10 ml of fresh peripheral blood by Ficoll-Paque density gradient centrifugation. Total RNA was extracted using Trizol reagent, and RNA quality was assessed on an Agilent 2100 Bioanalyzer.

This sample is part of a study of T cells in Graves' hyperthyroidism and ophthalmopathy (dated by TCRdb to between 2019 and 2020). Regarding the complete study: Peripheral blood samples were taken at the time of initial diagnosis, prior to any treatment. TCR Vbeta CDR3 sequencing of 130 to 150 peripheral blood samples (fewer than 45 ophthalmopathy, about 74 hyperthyroidism and some 17 progressor patients) is reported in the paper. Whether ophthalmopathy could be predicted prospectively was tested in an independent validation cohort made up of 18 hyperthyroidism patients plus 17 patients who later progressed to ophthalmopathy. The 100 discovery patients were randomly split 7:3 into training and test sets. Thyroid tissue and blood T-cell repertoires from roughly 6 Graves' hyperthyroidism patients were also compared in the study. A discovery cohort of about 100 patients, 43 with Graves' ophthalmopathy and fewer than 65 with stable Graves' hyperthyroidism, was used to find distinguishing TCR V-J signatures. After sampling, hyperthyroidism patients received methimazole starting at 30 mg daily, and ophthalmopathy patients received high-dose intravenous methylprednisolone. The research as a whole found: Ophthalmopathy was separated from stable hyperthyroidism by a 13 V-J signature model, with approximately 85% sensitivity and 81% to 82% specificity obtained in cross-validation and 80%/75% obtained in testing. No statistical method was used to fix the sample size in advance, and group allocation was not hidden from the investigators. During validation, the model predicted progression to ophthalmopathy a median of approximately six months ahead of onset, with almost 71% sensitivity and 72% to 80% specificity. Blood samples also contained most of the expanded thyroid clonotypes (frequency above 0.001), which suggests that blood repertoires may reflect thyroid immune responses.

The TCR beta CDR3 regions were amplified from the RNA transcripts. For the first round of RT-PCR on the TCR CDR3, the HTBI primer set was used together with the Qiagen OneStep RT-PCR kit. The libraries were constructed in a second round of multiplex PCR and then size-selected and purified. The libraries were sequenced on an Illumina HiSeq2000 using paired-end 100 bp reads. The paper's processing steps were these. SOAPnuke was used to process the raw data, with reads discarded if the reads contained adapters or uncalled bases, had a mean Phred below 15, or lacked an exact constant-primer or identifier match. High-quality paired reads were merged using COPE v1.2.5, and each unique nucleotide sequence was defined as a clonotype. MiTCR v1.1 was used to align the clonotypes against IMGT TRBV, TRBD and TRBJ reference segments. Only V-J combinations with frequency above 0.0001, covering about 99% of repertoires, were analysed. The TCS score was defined as the ratio of F50 (clonal expansion) to E x V (chaos), calculated using BLOSUM62-based TCRdist between CDR3 peptides within each V-J. Welch's t-statistics and random forest reduced around 550 V-J features to 10 to 15, which were used in a naive Bayes classifier (R e1071). TCRdb reworked the public reads: Q25 trimming with fastp, MiXCR clone assembly, productive beta chains retained. When rows share a CDR3 protein, they turn into one entry using the most common DNA and genes. None of the V and J calls come from the authors' own analysis; TCRdb made them. Recorded for this sample are more than 650,000 distinct CDR3 sequences; 14% of them occurred a single time. About a tenth of the sample belongs to the ten largest clones.

The TCR was taken from a young woman with Graves' hyperthyroidism. The source material was blood.

The CDR3 in this case is CSVPSFSGSTDTQYF. The base sequence is TGCAGCGTTCCCTCGTTTAGCGGGAGCACAGATACGCAGTATTTT. Rearrangement joined TRBV29-1 to TRBJ2-3; 7 middle bases align to TRBD2. V lost 5 bases and J lost 0 bases, and the count of bases not matched to a germline gene is 8. CDR1 and CDR2 are read off the germline V gene as SQVTM and ANQGSEA. CDR3 length: 15 amino acids, cysteine to phenylalanine. Solely the CDR3 DNA is kept, with 45 bases framed from the first base.